Below, 17 T cell receptor beta chains from the same sample are listed, as sequenced in a study of blood T cells in healthy people across ages (dated by TCRdb to between 2014 and 2017). The library came from 5' RACE. Sequencer: Illumina HiSeq 2500. The second PCR ran for roughly 7 to 11 cycles and used a J-beta primer mix along with a sample-barcoded 5' primer. TCRdb trimmed public reads at Q25 via fastp, called clones via MiXCR and kept in-frame beta chains. For every CDR3 protein sequence, its rows merge into one entry that carries the most common genes and DNA. This sample comprises about 1.6 million distinct CDR3 sequences, around 36% of them detected only once. Roughly 10% of the sample is held by the ten biggest clonotypes. Sequencing was carried out using blood. The receptors stem from a woman aged 25 to 39 in good health.

The CDR3 reads CASSSRDRAADTQYF. DNA for the CDR3: TGCGCCAGCAGCTCCCGGGACAGGGCCGCAGATACGCAGTATTTT. This chain uses TRBV5-1 with TRBJ2-3; 9 nucleotides match TRBD1. V trimming: 3 bases; J trimming: 4 bases; junction bases outside the gene matches: 6. The CDR3 has 15 residues. Looked up from germline, CDR1 is SGHRS and CDR2 is YFSETQ.

Remarks on this clonotype: Being one base from a much bigger clone, this may be a read error. The chain employs TRBV20-1 and TRBJ2-5, with 9 positions matching TRBD1. From germline, CDR1 is DFQATT and CDR2 SNEGSKA (reference sequence). CDR3 length: 15 amino acids. Losses at the gene ends were 0 bases for V and 5 bases for J; bases not matched to a gene: 7. CDR3 residues: CSARDGTGTRETQYF. CDR3 bases: TGCAGTGCTAGAGATGGGACAGGGACCCGTGAGACCCAGTACTTC.

This clonotype was seen only a few times. V gene TRBV5-5 combines with J gene TRBJ2-3; 9 bases are shared with TRBD2. The CDR3 spans 16 residues. Germline CDR1 reads SGHKS; CDR2 reads YYEKEE (reference sequence). J was trimmed by 0 bases and V by 4 bases; bases with no gene match: 6. CDR3: CASSPGTSRSTDTQYF. The CDR3 region has the DNA TGTGCCAGCAGCCCAGGGACTAGCCGTAGCACAGATACGCAGTATTTT.

On this clonotype itself: The junction does not match germline at one end; this may be a read error. The chain joins TRBV4-1 to TRBJ2-5; D possibly corresponds to TRBD2 (6 bases). The tail of the sequence fits TRBJ2-7 better, so the J call may be wrong. This CDR3 is 13 amino acids long. CDR1 is MGHRA, CDR2 YSYEKL, per germline. The CDR3 protein is CTSSPETRAEQYF. CDR3 coding DNA: TGCACCAGCAGCCCTGAGACTAGAGCCGAGCAGTACTTC.

J is TRBJ2-1 and V is TRBV7-6, with D perhaps matching TRBD1 or TRBD2 (5 bases each). The CDR3 totals 11 residues. CDR1 and CDR2 from the germline V gene are SGHVS and FNYEAQ. The V and J ends lost 8 bases and 10 bases respectively, with 12 bases between them. In DNA, the CDR3 is TGTGCCAGCGGCACCGGGGCAGAGCAGTTCTTC. Encoded protein: CASGTGAEQFF.

This sequence joins TRBV20-1 and TRBJ2-1; D perhaps matches TRBD2 (6 bases). V lost 5 bases to trimming and J lost 9 bases, with 20 bases between them. CDR1 and CDR2 from the germline V gene are DFQATT and SNEGSKA (reference sequence). This CDR3 has 14 residues. Written as DNA, the CDR3 is TGCAGTGCTGAACACAGCGGGTTGGTGGTTGAGCAGTTCTTC. It yields the protein CSAEHSGLVVEQFF.

This clonotype came up many times. The chain uses TRBV28 and TRBJ2-7; 9 nucleotides align to TRBD1. Per germline, CDR1 MDHEN and CDR2 SYDVKM. The junction had 6 bases not matched to a gene; V was cut back by 4 bases and J by 5 bases. The CDR3 runs 14 residues. The CDR3 protein is CASSSRDREDEQYF. In DNA form, the CDR3 reads TGTGCCAGCAGTTCCCGGGACAGGGAGGACGAGCAGTACTTC.

The rearrangement joins TRBV12-3 or TRBV12-4 to TRBJ1-4; D call uncertain. The CDR3 spans 14 residues. V lost 5 bases and J lost 8, with 15 bases in between. The CDR3 loop reads CASSGLKQKEKLFF. The CDR3 nucleotides read TGTGCCAGCAGTGGCCTTAAGCAGAAGGAAAAACTGTTTTTT.

This clonotype was detected only a few times. The genes are TRBV12-3 or TRBV12-4 and TRBJ2-7, with 7 bases that match TRBD1. The length of the CDR3 is 14 residues. V trimming: 5 bases; J trimming: 6 bases; junction bases outside the gene matches: 10. As DNA, the CDR3 is TGTGCCAGCAGTCTTGACAGGGCGGGTGGCGAGCAGTACTTC. Translated: CASSLDRAGGEQYF.

This clonotype has only a few counts. The chain has TRBV20-1 and TRBJ1-5; D perhaps matches TRBD1 (5 bases). CDR3 length: 15 amino acids. Trimming stripped 8 bases from V and 1 base from J, with 18 bases between. Per germline, CDR1 DFQATT and CDR2 SNEGSKA (reference sequence). CDR3 loop: CSTGDSGLSNQPQHF. The CDR3 DNA reads as TGCAGTACTGGAGACAGTGGGCTCAGCAATCAGCCCCAGCATTTT.

This clonotype has just a few counts. The chain recombines TRBV7-9 with TRBJ2-3; 7 positions agree with TRBD2. Germline CDR1 and CDR2: SEHNR and FQNEAQ (reference sequence). The CDR3 extends over 15 amino acids. The junction had 7 bases not matched to a gene; V was cut back by 5 bases and J by 2 bases. The CDR3 is CASSPGTKTTDTQYF. CDR3 nucleotides: TGTGCCAGCAGCCCCGGGACTAAGACCACAGATACGCAGTATTTT.

The chain joins TRBV21-1 to TRBJ2-1; the listed D gene, TRBD2, was not tested against the DNA. TRBV21-1 is noted as a pseudogene. The CDR3 spans 15 residues. The chain's CDR3 is CASSHPRRRYNEQFF. The CDR3 DNA reads as TGTGCCAGCAGCCACCCGCGGAGACGATATAATGAGCAGTTCTTC.

The chain links TRBV10-3 to TRBJ2-7, with D possibly being TRBD1 or TRBD2 (5 bases each). The CDR3 runs to 14 residues. V lost 4 bases, J lost 3 bases, and 13 bases lay in between. Germline V gives CDR1 ENHRY, CDR2 SYGVKD. CDR3 sequence reads: CAISAGTSRYEQYF. In nucleotides, the CDR3 is TGTGCCATCAGTGCCGGGACCTCTCGCTACGAGCAGTACTTC.

J is TRBJ2-3 and V is TRBV5-4; 8 nucleotides match TRBD2. Germline CDR1 and CDR2: SGHNT and YYREEE (reference sequence). V shed 7 bases, J shed 4 bases, and the junction held 20 bases outside the gene matches. This CDR3 comprises 18 residues. The CDR3 nucleotides read TGTGCCAGCGCCCCATGGGTGTCGGGACTAGAGTTCCCAGATACGCAGTATTTT. It encodes CASAPWVSGLEFPDTQYF.

The chain links TRBV28 to TRBJ2-3; D ambiguous. Trimming shortened V by 6 bases and J by 3 bases, and 16 bases separated the two germline ends. Germline-derived CDR1 and CDR2 are MDHEN and SYDVKM. This CDR3 spans 15 amino acids. The CDR3 protein is CASSPSGVITDTQYF. The DNA of the CDR3 is TGTGCCAGCAGCCCGTCCGGCGTCATTACAGATACGCAGTATTTT.

The gene calls are TRBV29-1 and TRBJ1-4; D is unresolved. The CDR3 is made up of 12 amino acids. CDR1 SQVTM and CDR2 ANQGSEA come from the germline V gene. The V and J ends lost 5 bases and 1 base respectively, with 5 bases between them. CDR3: CSVSRTNEKLFF. The CDR3 nucleotides read TGCAGCGTTTCCAGAACTAATGAAAAACTGTTTTTT.

In this sample, this clonotype turned up many times. The chain links TRBV13 to TRBJ2-3; D is perhaps TRBD2 (6 bases). V was trimmed by 5 bases and J by 2 bases, leaving 17 bases between them. The CDR3 length is 16 residues. Germline V CDR1 and CDR2: PRHDT, FYEKMQ (reference sequence). The CDR3 spells CASSPITGEATDTQYF. CDR3 sequence (DNA): TGTGCCAGCAGCCCCATTACGGGGGAGGCCACAGATACGCAGTATTTT.